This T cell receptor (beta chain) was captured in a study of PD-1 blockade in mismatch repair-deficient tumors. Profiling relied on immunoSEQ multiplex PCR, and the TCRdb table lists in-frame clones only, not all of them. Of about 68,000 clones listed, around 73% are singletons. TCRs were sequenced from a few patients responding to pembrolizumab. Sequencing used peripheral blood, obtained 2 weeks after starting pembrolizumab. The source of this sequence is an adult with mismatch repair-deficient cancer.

CDR3 sequence: CASSDSHIVWGSVNTIYF. The CDR3 coding sequence is TGTGCCAGCAGTGACTCCCATATAGTTTGGGGGAGTGTAAACACCATATATTTT. The chain couples TRBV25-1 to TRBJ1-3, with a tentative D call TRBD1 (5 bases). Trimming removed 3 bases at V and 6 bases at J, with 24 bases between. The CDR3 is made up of 18 amino acids. CDR1 MGHDK and CDR2 SYGVNS come from the germline V gene.